This T cell receptor (beta chain) was captured in a study of blood T cell repertoires in COVID-19. In the study overall: Collection of acute and convalescent COVID-19 samples took place in the United States, Italy and Spain.

The trim removed 4 bases at V and 5 bases at J, leaving 15 bases unmatched. The CDR3 is 17 residues long. Germline V gives CDR1 SGHNT, CDR2 YENEEA. Original methodology: By means of reference gene primer amplification, nucleated cell counts were estimated. Some clones are missing from TCRdb's copy, which holds only in-frame ones; the method was immunoSEQ multiplex PCR. V, J and clone size are those of that table, while D and trimming were read from the DNA. In the table there are more than 95,000 clones, roughly 90% of which are singletons. The chain is built from TRBV11-3 and TRBJ2-5; 8 bases align to TRBD1. The sequence came from a middle-aged man with acute or convalescent COVID-19. The sequencing sample was made of peripheral blood. The CDR3: CASSSRGYGTGGETQYF. The CDR3 DNA sequence: TGTGCCAGCAGCTCTAGAGGATATGGGACAGGAGGTGAGACCCAGTACTTC.